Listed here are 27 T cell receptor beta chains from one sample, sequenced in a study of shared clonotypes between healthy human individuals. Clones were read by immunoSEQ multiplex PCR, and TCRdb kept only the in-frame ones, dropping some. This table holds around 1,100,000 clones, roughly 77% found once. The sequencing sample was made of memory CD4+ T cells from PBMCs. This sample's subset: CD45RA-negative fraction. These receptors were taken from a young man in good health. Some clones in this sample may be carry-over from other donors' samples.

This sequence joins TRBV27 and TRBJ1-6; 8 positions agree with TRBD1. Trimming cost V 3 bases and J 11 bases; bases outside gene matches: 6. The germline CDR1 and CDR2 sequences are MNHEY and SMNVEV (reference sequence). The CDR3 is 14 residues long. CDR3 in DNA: TGTGCCAGCAGTTTGTTCAGGGGGCAAACACCCCTCCACTTT. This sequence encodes CASSLFRGQTPLHF.

As DNA, the CDR3 is TGTGCCAGCATTCCCTCCACTGAAGAGACCCAGTACTTC. Translation: CASIPSTEETQYF. V gene TRBV6-5 combines with J gene TRBJ2-5; no definite D call. CDR1 and CDR2 from the germline V gene are MNHEY and SVGAGI. This CDR3 contains 13 residues. V was pared by 7 bases and J by 3 bases, with 12 bases between.

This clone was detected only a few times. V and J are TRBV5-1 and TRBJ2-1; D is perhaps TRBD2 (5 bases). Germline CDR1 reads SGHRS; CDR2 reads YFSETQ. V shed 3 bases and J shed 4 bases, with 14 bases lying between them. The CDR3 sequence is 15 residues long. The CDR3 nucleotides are TGCGCCAGCAGCTCTAAAGCGGTTTCATACAATGAGCAGTTCTTC. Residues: CASSSKAVSYNEQFF.

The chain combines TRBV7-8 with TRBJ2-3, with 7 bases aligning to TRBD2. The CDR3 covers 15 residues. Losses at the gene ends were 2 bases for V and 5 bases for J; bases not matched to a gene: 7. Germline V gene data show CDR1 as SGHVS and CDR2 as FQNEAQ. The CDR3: CASSLSGTWGDTQYF. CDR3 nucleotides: TGTGCCAGCAGCTTAAGCGGGACCTGGGGAGATACGCAGTATTTT.

The CDR3 sequence is CASSLTLRQGATNEKLFF. The DNA for the CDR3 is TGTGCCAGCAGCTTAACCCTGCGACAGGGGGCGACTAATGAAAAACTGTTTTTT. The V and J genes are TRBV7-2 and TRBJ1-4; 10 nucleotides agree with TRBD1. Looked up from germline, CDR1 is SGHTA and CDR2 is FQGNSA. V was clipped by 2 bases and J by 2 bases; unmatched bases: 8. CDR3 length equals 18 residues.

Written as DNA, the CDR3 is TGTGCCAGCAGTTTGCGAGACAGGACGGAGACCCAGTACTTC. Translated: CASSLRDRTETQYF. The V call is TRBV28, the J call TRBJ2-5; weak D call: TRBD1 (6 bases). The V gene's germline CDR1 is MDHEN and CDR2 SYDVKM. Trimming removed 3 bases at V and 5 bases at J, with 13 bases between. The CDR3 loop spans 14 amino acids.

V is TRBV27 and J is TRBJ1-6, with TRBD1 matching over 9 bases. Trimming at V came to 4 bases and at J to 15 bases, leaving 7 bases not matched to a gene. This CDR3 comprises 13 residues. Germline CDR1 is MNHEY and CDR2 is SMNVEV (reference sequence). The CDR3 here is CASSWDREGRLHF. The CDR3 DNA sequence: TGTGCCAGCAGTTGGGACAGGGAAGGCCGCCTCCACTTT.

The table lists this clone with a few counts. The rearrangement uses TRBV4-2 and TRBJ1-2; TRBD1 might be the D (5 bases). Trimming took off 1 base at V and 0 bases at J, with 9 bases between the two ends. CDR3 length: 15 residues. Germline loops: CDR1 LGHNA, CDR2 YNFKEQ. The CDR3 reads CASSQATATNYGYTF. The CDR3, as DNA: TGTGCCAGCAGCCAAGCGACAGCTACTAACTATGGCTACACCTTC.

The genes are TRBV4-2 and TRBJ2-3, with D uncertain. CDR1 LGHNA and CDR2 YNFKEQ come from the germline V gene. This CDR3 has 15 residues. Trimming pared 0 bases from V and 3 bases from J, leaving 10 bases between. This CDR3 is CASSQDVVGTDTQYF. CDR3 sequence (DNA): TGTGCCAGCAGCCAAGATGTGGTAGGGACAGATACGCAGTATTTT.

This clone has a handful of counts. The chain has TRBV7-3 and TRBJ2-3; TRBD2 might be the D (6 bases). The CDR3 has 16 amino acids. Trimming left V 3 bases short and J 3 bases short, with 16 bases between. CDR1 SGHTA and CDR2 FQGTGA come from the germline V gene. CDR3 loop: CASSFVGTSETDTQYF. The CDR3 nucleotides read TGTGCCAGCAGCTTCGTCGGGACTTCCGAGACAGATACGCAGTATTTT.

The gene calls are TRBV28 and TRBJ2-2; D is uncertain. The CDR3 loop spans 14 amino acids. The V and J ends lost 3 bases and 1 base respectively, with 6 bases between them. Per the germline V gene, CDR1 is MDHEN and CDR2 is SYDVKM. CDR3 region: CASSLRKNTGELFF. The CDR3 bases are TGTGCCAGCAGTTTGCGGAAGAACACCGGGGAGCTGTTTTTT.

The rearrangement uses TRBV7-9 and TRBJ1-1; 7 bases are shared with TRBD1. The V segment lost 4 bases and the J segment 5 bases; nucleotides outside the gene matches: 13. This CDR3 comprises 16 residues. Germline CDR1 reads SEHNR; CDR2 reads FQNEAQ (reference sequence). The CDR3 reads CASSSSGGAQRTEAFF. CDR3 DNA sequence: TGTGCCAGCAGCTCGTCAGGGGGTGCCCAAAGGACTGAAGCTTTCTTT.

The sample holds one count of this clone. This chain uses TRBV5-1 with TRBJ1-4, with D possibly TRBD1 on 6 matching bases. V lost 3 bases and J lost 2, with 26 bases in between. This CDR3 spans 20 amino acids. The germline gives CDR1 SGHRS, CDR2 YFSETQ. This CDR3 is CASSSRGNREDYWTNEKLFF. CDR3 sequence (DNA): TGCGCCAGCAGCTCCCGAGGGAACAGGGAAGACTATTGGACTAATGAAAAACTGTTTTTT.

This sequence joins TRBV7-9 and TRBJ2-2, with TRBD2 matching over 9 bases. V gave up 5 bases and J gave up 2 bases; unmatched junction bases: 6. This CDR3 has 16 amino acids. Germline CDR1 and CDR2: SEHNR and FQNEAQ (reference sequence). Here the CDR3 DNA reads TGTGCCAGCAGCCCCCGGCTAGCGGGAAACACCGGGGAGCTGTTTTTT. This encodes CASSPRLAGNTGELFF.

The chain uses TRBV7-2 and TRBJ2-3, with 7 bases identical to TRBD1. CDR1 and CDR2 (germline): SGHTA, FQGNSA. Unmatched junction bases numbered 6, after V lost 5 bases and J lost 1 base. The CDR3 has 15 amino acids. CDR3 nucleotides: TGTGCCAGCAGCAAGGGGGACAGCCGCACAGATACGCAGTATTTT. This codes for CASSKGDSRTDTQYF. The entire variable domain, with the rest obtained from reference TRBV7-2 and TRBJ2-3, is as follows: GAGVSQSPSNKVTEKGKDVELRCDPISGHTALYWYRQSLGQGLEFLIYFQGNSAPDKSGLPSDRFSAERTGGSVSTLTIQRTQQEDSAVYLCASSKGDSRTDTQYFGPGTRLTVL.

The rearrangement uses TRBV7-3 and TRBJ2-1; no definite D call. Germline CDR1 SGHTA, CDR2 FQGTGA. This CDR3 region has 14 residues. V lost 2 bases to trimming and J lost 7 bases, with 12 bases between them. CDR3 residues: CASSLSPVRNEQFF. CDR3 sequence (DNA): TGTGCCAGCAGCTTATCCCCCGTACGAAATGAGCAGTTCTTC.

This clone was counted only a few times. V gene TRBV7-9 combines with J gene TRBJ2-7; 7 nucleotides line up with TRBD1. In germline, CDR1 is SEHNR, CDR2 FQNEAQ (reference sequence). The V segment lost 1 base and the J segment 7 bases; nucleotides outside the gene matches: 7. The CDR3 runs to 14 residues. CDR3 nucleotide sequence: TGTGCCAGCAGCTTAGAAAAGGGGGCCCAGGAGCAGTACTTC. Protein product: CASSLEKGAQEQYF.

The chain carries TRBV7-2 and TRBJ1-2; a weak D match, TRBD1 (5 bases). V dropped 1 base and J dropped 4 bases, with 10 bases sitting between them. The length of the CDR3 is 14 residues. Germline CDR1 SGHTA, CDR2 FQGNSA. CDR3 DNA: TGTGCCAGCAGCTTAGACAGGCGGGGCTATGGCTACACCTTC. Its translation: CASSLDRRGYGYTF.

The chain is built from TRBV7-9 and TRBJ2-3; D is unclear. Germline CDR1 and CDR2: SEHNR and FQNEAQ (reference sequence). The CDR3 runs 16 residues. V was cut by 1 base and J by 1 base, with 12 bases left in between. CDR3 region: CASSLGTSTGTDTQYF. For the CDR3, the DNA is TGTGCCAGCAGCTTAGGAACATCGACCGGCACAGATACGCAGTATTTT.

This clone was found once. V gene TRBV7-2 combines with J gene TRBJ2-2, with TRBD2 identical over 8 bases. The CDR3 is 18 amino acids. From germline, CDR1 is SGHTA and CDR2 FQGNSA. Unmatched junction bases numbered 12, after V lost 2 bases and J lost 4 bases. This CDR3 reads CASSLRLATTRGTGELFF. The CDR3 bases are TGTGCCAGCAGCTTACGACTAGCGACAACCCGGGGCACCGGGGAGCTGTTTTTT. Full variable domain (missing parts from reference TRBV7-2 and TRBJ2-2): GAGVSQSPSNKVTEKGKDVELRCDPISGHTALYWYRQSLGQGLEFLIYFQGNSAPDKSGLPSDRFSAERTGGSVSTLTIQRTQQEDSAVYLCASSLRLATTRGTGELFFGEGSRLTVL.

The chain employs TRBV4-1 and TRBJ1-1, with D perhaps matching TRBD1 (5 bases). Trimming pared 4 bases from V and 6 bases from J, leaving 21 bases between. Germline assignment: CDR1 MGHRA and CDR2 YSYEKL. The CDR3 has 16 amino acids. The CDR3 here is CASSPAWGGWDPEAFF. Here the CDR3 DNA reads TGCGCCAGCAGCCCCGCGTGGGGAGGGTGGGACCCTGAAGCTTTCTTT.

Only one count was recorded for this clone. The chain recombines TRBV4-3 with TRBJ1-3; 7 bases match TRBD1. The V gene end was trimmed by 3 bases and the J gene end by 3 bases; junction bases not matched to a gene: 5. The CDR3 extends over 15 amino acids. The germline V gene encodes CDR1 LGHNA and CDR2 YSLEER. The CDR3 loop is CASSQMTGNGNTIYF. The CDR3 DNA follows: TGCGCCAGCAGCCAGATGACAGGGAATGGAAACACCATATATTTT.

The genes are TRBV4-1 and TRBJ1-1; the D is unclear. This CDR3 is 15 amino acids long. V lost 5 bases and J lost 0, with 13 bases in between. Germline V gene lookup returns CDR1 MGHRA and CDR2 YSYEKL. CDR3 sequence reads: CASSSKPSMNTEAFF. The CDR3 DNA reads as TGCGCCAGCAGCAGTAAACCCTCCATGAACACTGAAGCTTTCTTT.

The CDR3 region has the DNA TGTGCCAGCTCACCACGGGACAGCCACACTGAAGCTTTCTTT. Residues: CASSPRDSHTEAFF. V and J are TRBV18 and TRBJ1-1, with 7 bases that match TRBD1. V lost 1 base, J lost 3 bases, and 2 bases stayed unmatched. From germline, CDR1 is KGHSH and CDR2 LQKENI. The CDR3 totals 14 residues. The full variable domain, with the rest looked up from reference TRBV18 and TRBJ1-1, is NAGVMQNPRHLVRRRGQEARLRCSPMKGHSHVYWYRQLPEEGLKFMVYLQKENIIDESGMPKERFSAEFPKEGPSILRIQQVVRGDSAAYFCASSPRDSHTEAFFGQGTRLTVV.

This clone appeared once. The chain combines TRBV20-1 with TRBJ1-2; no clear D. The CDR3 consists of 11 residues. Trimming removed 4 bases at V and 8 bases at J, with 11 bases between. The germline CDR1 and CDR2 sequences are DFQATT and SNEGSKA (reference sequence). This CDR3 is CSANPGSGYTF. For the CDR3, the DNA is TGCAGTGCTAATCCAGGTTCCGGCTACACCTTC.

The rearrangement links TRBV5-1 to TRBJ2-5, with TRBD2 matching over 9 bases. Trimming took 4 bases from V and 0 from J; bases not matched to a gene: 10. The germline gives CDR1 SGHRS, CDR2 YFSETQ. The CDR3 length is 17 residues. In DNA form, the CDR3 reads TGCGCCAGCAGCCCCGGGTTAGCGGGAGAAAACCAAGAGACCCAGTACTTC. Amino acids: CASSPGLAGENQETQYF.

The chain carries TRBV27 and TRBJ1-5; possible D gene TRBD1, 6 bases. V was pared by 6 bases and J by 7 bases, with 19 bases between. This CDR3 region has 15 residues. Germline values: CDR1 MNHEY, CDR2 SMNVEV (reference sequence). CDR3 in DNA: TGTGCCAGCAGCCTCATGCTAGGGGGAGGGCAGCCCCAGCATTTT. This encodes CASSLMLGGGQPQHF.